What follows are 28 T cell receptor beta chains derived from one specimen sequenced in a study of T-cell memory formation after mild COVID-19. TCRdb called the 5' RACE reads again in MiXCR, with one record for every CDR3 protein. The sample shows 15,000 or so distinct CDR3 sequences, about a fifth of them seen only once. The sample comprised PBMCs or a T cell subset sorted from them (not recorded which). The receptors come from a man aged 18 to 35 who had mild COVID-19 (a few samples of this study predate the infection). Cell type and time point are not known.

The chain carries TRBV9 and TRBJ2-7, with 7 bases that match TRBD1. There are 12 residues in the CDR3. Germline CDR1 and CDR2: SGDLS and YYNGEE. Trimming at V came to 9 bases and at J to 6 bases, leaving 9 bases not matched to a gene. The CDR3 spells CAIPGEGAEQYV. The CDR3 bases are TGTGCCATCCCCGGTGAGGGGGCCGAGCAGTACGTC.

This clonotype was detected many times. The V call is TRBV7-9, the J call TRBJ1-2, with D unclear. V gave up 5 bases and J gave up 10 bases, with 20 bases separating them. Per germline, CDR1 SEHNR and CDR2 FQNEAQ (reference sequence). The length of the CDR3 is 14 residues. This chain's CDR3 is CASSPTILPRVYTF. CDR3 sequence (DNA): TGTGCCAGCAGCCCGACCATTTTGCCAAGAGTCTACACCTTC.

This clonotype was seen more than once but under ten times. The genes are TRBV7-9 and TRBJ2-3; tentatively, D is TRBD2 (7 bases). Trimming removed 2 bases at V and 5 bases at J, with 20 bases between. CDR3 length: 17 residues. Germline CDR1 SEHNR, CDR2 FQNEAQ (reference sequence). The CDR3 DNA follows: TGTGCCAGCAGCTTATCTGGGGGGGGCCGAGCCAAAGATACGCAGTATTTT. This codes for CASSLSGGGRAKDTQYF. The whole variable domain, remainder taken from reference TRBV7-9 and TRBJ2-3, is DTGVSQNPRHKITKRGQNVTFRCDPISEHNRLYWYRQTLGQGPEFLTYFQNEAQLEKSRLLSDRFSAERPKGSFSTLEIQRTEQGDSAMYLCASSLSGGGRAKDTQYFGPGTRLTVL.

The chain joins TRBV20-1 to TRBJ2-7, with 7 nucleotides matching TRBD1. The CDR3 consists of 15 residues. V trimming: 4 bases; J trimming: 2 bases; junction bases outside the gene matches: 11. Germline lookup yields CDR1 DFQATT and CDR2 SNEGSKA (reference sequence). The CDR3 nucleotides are TGCAGTGCTACCACTATGGGACAGTTTCCCTACGAGCAGTACTTC. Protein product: CSATTMGQFPYEQYF.

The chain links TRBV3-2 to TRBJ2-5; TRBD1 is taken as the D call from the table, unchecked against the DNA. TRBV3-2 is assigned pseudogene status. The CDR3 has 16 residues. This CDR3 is CASSQGRTALQETQYF. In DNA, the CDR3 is TGTGCCAGCAGCCAAGGGCGGACAGCCCTACAAGAGACCCAGTACTTC.

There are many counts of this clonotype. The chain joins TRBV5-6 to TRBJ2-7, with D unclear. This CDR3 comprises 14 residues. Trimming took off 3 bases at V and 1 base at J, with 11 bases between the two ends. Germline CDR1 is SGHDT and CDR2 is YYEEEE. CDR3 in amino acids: CASSCWVRSYEQYF. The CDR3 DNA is TGTGCCAGCAGCTGTTGGGTCCGGTCCTACGAGCAGTACTTC.

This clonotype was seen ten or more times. This CDR3 is CASSVGPQEGSPLHF. The DNA of the CDR3 is TGTGCCAGCAGCGTAGGTCCCCAGGAGGGTTCACCCCTCCACTTT. The V and J genes are TRBV9 and TRBJ1-6; D gene unclear. Deletions cut 0 bases from V and 9 bases from J, with 13 bases between. The germline V gene has CDR1 SGDLS and CDR2 YYNGEE. The CDR3 is 15 amino acids.

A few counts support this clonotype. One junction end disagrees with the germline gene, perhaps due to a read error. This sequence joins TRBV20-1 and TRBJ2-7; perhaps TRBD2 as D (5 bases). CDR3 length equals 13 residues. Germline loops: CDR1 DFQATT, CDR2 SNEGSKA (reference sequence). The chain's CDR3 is CSARGLLSYEQYF. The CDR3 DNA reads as TGCAGTGCCAGAGGGCTTCTCTCCTACGAGCAGTACTTC.

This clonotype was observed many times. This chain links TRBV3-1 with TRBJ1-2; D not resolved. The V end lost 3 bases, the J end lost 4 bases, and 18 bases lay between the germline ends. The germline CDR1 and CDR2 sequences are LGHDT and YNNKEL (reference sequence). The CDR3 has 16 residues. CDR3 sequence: CASSQPGTRRAYGYTF. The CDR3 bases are TGTGCCAGCAGCCAGCCCGGAACCCGCCGAGCCTATGGCTACACCTTC.

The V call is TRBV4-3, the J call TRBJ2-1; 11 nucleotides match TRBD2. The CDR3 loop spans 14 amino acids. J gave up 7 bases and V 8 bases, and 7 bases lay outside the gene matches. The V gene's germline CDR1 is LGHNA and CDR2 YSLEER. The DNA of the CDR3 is TGCGCCAGCCAACCGGGACTAGCGGTTAATGAGCAGTTCTTC. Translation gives CASQPGLAVNEQFF.

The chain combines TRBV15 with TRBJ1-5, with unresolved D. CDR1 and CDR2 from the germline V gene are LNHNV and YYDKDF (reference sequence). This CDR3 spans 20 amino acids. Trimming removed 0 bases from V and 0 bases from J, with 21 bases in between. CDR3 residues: CATSREILASSEHSNQPQHF. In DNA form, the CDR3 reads TGTGCCACCAGCAGAGAGATCCTAGCCTCTTCTGAACATAGCAATCAGCCCCAGCATTTT.

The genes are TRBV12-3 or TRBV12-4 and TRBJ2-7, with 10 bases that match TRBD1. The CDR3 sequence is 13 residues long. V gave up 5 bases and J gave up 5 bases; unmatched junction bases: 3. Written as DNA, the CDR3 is TGTGCCAGCAGTCTCGGGACAGGGGACGAGCAGTACTTC. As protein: CASSLGTGDEQYF.

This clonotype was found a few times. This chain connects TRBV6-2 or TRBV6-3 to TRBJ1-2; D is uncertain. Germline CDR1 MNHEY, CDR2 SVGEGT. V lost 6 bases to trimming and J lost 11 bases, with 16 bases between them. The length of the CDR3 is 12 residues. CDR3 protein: CASRPPFDRYTF. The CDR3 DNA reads TGTGCCAGCAGACCCCCGTTTGACCGGTACACCTTC.

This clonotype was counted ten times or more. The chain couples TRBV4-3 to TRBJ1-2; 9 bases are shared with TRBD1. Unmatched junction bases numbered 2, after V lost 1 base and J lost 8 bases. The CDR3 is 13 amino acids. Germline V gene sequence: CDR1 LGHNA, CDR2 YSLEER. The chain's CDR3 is CASSQGTGVGYTF. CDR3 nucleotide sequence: TGCGCCAGCAGCCAAGGGACAGGGGTGGGCTACACCTTC.

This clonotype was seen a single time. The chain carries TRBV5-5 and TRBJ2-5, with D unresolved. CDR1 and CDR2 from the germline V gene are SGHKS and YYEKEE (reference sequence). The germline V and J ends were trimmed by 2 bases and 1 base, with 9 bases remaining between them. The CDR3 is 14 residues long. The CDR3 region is CASSFRGSQETQYF. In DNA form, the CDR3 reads TGTGCCAGCAGCTTTCGTGGGTCCCAAGAGACCCAGTACTTC. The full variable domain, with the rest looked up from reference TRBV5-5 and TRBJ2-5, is DAGVTQSPTHLIKTRGQQVTLRCSPISGHKSVSWYQQVLGQGPQFIFQYYEKEERGRGNFPDRFSARQFPNYSSELNVNALLLGDSALYLCASSFRGSQETQYFGPGTRLLVL.

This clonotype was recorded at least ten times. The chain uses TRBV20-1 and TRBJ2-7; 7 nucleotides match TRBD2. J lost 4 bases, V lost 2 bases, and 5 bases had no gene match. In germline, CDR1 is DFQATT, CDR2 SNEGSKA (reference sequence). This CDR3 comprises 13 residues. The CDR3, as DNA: TGCAGTGCTAGACTGCCTAGCGGATACGAGCAGTACGTC. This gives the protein CSARLPSGYEQYV.

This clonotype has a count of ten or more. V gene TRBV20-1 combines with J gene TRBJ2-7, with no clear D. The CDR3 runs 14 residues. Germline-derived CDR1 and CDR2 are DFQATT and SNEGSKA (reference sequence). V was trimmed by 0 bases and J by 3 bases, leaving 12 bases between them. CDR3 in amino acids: CSAREEYSNYEQYF. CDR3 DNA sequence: TGCAGTGCTAGAGAAGAGTACAGCAACTACGAGCAGTACTTC.

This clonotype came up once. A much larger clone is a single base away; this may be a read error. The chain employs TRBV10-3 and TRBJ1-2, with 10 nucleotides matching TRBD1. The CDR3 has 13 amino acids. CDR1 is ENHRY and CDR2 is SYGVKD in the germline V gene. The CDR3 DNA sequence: TGTGCCAGCCTACCGGGACAGGGGTATGGCTTCACCTTC. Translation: CASLPGQGYGFTF.

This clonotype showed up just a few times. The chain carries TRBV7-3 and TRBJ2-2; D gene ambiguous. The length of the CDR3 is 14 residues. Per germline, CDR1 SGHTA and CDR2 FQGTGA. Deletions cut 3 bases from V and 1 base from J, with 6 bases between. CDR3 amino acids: CASSFSGNTGELFF. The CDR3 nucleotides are TGTGCCAGCAGCTTCTCAGGGAACACCGGGGAGCTGTTTTTT.

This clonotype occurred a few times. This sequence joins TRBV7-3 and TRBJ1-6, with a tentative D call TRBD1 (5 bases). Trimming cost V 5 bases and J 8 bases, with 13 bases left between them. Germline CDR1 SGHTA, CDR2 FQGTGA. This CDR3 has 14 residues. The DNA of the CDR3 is TGTGCCAGCAGCGCCGCCTCCAGGGATTCACCCCTCCACTTT. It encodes CASSAASRDSPLHF.

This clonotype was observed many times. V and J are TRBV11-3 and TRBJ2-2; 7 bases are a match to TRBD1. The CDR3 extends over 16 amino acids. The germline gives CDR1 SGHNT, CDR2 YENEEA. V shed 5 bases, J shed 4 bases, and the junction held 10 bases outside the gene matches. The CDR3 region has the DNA TGTGCCAGCAGCCCTTGGGGGACAGTAGCCACCGGGGAGCTGTTTTTT. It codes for CASSPWGTVATGELFF.

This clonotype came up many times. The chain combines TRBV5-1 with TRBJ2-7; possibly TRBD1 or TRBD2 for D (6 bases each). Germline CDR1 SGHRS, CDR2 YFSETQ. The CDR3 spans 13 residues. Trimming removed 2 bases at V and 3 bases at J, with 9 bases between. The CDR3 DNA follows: TGCGCCAGCAGCTTCGGGGGCTTCTACGAGCAGTACTTC. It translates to CASSFGGFYEQYF.

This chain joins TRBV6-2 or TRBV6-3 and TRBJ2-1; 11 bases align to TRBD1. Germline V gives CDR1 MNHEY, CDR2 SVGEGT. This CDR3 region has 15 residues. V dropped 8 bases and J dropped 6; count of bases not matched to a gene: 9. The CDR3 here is CASQTGTGGPNEQFF. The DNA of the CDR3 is TGTGCCAGCCAAACCGGGACAGGGGGACCCAATGAGCAGTTCTTC.

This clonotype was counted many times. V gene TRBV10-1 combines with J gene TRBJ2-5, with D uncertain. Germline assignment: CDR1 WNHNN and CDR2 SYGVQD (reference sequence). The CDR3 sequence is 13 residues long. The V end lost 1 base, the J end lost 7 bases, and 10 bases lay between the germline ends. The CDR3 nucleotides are TGCGCCAGCAGTGAGTGTAACCCCTTGACCCAGTACTTC. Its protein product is CASSECNPLTQYF.

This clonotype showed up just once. The CDR3 DNA follows: TGCGCCAGCAGCTTGATTAGCGGGGAGTACGAGCAGTTCTTC. The encoded protein is CASSLISGEYEQFF. V gene TRBV5-1 combines with J gene TRBJ2-1; 8 positions match TRBD2. The trim removed 1 base at V and 10 bases at J, leaving 7 bases unmatched. Germline assignment: CDR1 SGHRS and CDR2 YFSETQ. This CDR3 has 14 residues.

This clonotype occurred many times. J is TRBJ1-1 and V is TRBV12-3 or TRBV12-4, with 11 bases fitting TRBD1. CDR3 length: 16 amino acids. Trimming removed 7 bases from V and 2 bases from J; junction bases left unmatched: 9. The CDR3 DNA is TGTGCCAGCATCGGGACAGGGGGTTGGTACAACACTGAAGCTTTCTTT. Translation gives CASIGTGGWYNTEAFF.

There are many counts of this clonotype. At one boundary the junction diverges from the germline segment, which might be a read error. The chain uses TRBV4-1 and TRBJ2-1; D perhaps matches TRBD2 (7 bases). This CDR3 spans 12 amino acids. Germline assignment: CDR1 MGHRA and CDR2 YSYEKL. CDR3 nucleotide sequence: TGCGCCAGCGGGGGGGCCTACAGTGAGCAGTTCTTC. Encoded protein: CASGGAYSEQFF.

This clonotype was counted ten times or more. CDR3: CASSQGHQLPYNEQFF. The CDR3 bases are TGTGCCAGCAGCCAAGGCCACCAACTACCCTACAATGAGCAGTTCTTC. The chain links TRBV3-1 to TRBJ2-1, with no clear D. CDR1 LGHDT and CDR2 YNNKEL come from the germline V gene (reference sequence). The CDR3 contains 16 residues. V lost 1 base to trimming and J lost 2 bases, with 12 bases between them.